The rows below give T cell receptor beta chains drawn from one sample of a study of post-analysis software for immune sequencing data. TCRdb called the PCR reads again in MiXCR, with one record for every CDR3 protein. The sample records roughly 410,000 distinct CDR3 sequences, less than 40% being singletons. Sequenced: blood. The receptor source for this set is a girl between 5 and 17 years old with multiple sclerosis. Both conserved end residues are part of each CDR3. A D gene is named only where the DNA matches it firmly. Rows may omit the clone size; those that give it use once, few, many or a size class.

D	V	J	size	CDR3	DNA
TRBD1	TRBV12-3/TRBV12-4	TRBJ2-3	.	CASSRTGGGLTDTQYF	TGTGCCAGCAGTCGGACAGGGGGGGGTCTCACAGATACGCAGTATTTT
.	TRBV3-1	TRBJ2-7	.	CASSQDRGIHSYEQYF	TGTGCCAGCAGCCAAGACAGGGGCATACACTCCTACGAGCAGTACTTC
.	TRBV28	TRBJ2-1	.	CASSSTGLREQFF	TGTGCCAGCAGTTCGACTGGGCTCAGGGAGCAGTTCTTC
TRBD1	TRBV27	TRBJ1-6	.	CASSFRGPSSPLHF	TGTGCCAGCAGTTTCAGGGGGCCAAGTTCACCCCTCCACTTT
TRBD1	TRBV7-3	TRBJ2-7	few	CASSYWDRAYEQYF	TGTGCCAGCAGCTATTGGGACAGGGCCTACGAGCAGTACTTC
TRBD1	TRBV6-6	TRBJ2-1	.	CASSYSPGQGRQNEQFF	TGTGCCAGCAGTTACTCCCCGGGACAGGGGCGACAGAATGAGCAGTTCTTC
TRBD2	TRBV20-1	TRBJ2-5	.	CSAREGGTSGGIGETQYF	TGCAGTGCTAGAGAGGGAGGGACTAGCGGGGGGATTGGGGAGACCCAGTACTTC
.	TRBV7-6	TRBJ2-3	few	CASSLGGPITDTQYF	TGTGCCAGCAGCTTAGGGGGTCCGATCACAGATACGCAGTATTTT
TRBD1	TRBV20-1	TRBJ1-2	.	CSVLDRGIGGYTF	TGCAGTGTCCTAGACAGGGGAATAGGCGGCTACACCTTC
.	TRBV4-1	TRBJ2-3	.	CASSQAASATDTQYF	TGCGCCAGCAGCCAAGCCGCCAGCGCCACAGATACGCAGTATTTT
TRBD2	TRBV29-1	TRBJ2-7	few	CSVGTSEGEQYF	TGCAGCGTTGGAACTAGCGAGGGCGAGCAGTACTTC
.	TRBV4-1	TRBJ2-7	.	CASSQDATYEQYF	TGCGCCAGCAGCCAAGATGCAACCTACGAGCAGTACTTC
.	TRBV6-5	TRBJ2-1	few	CASSNGAGPCNEQFF	TGTGCCAGCAGCAACGGGGCAGGACCTTGCAATGAGCAGTTCTTC
.	TRBV20-1	TRBJ2-1	.	CSARDPSNDEGNEQFF	TGCAGTGCTAGAGATCCGAGCAACGACGAGGGGAATGAGCAGTTCTTC
.	TRBV29-1	TRBJ1-2	few	CSVEELGGPNYGYTF	TGCAGCGTTGAAGAATTAGGGGGACCTAACTATGGCTACACCTTC
.	TRBV11-2	TRBJ2-3	.	CAGSLRTYTDTQYF	TGTGCCGGCAGCCTAAGAACGTACACAGATACGCAGTATTTT
TRBD2	TRBV5-1	TRBJ2-2	few	CASSSWTSGGHTGELFF	TGCGCCAGCAGCTCTTGGACTAGCGGGGGCCACACCGGGGAGCTGTTTTTT
TRBD1	TRBV24-1	TRBJ2-3	few	CATSDSRTGVWTDTQYF	TGTGCCACCAGTGATTCCCGGACAGGGGTATGGACAGATACGCAGTATTTT
TRBD2	TRBV5-1	TRBJ2-7	.	CASSFGLAGYEQYF	TGCGCCAGCAGCTTTGGTCTAGCGGGGTACGAGCAGTACTTC
TRBD2	TRBV5-1	TRBJ2-1	.	CASEGRGGTSGDYNEQFF	TGCGCCAGCGAAGGCCGGGGGGGCACTAGCGGGGATTACAATGAGCAGTTCTTC
TRBD1	TRBV25-1	TRBJ2-5	few	CASSESQGQGLRETQYF	TGTGCCAGCAGTGAATCCCAGGGACAGGGGTTACGAGAGACCCAGTACTTC
.	TRBV7-9	TRBJ2-1	.	CASSKGGDEQFF	TGTGCCAGCAGCAAGGGGGGCGATGAGCAGTTCTTC
TRBD1	TRBV20-1	TRBJ2-4	few	CSAGDSSWNIQYF	TGCAGTGCTGGGGACAGCTCCTGGAACATTCAGTACTTC
.	TRBV6-5	TRBJ2-2	few	CASRPGLKNTGELFF	TGTGCCAGCAGGCCTGGACTGAAGAACACCGGGGAGCTGTTTTTT
.	TRBV5-1	TRBJ1-5	.	CASSLALGQPQHF	TGCGCCAGCAGCTTGGCGCTCGGCCAGCCCCAGCATTTT
.	TRBV19	TRBJ2-1	.	CASCLKQPGKDNEQFF	TGTGCCAGTTGCCTTAAGCAACCAGGGAAGGACAATGAGCAGTTCTTC
.	TRBV12-3/TRBV12-4	TRBJ2-7	few	CASSPDGLATYEQYF	TGTGCCAGCAGTCCCGACGGCCTAGCAACCTACGAGCAGTACTTC
.	TRBV29-1	TRBJ1-1	few	CSVEDQRRGDTEAFF	TGCAGCGTTGAAGATCAAAGGAGGGGTGACACTGAAGCTTTCTTT
TRBD1	TRBV7-3	TRBJ2-2	few	CASSLGQGWTGELFF	TGTGCCAGCAGCCTAGGACAGGGGTGGACCGGGGAGCTGTTTTTT
.	TRBV7-2	TRBJ2-2	few	CASSMDGLDTGELFF	TGTGCCAGCAGCATGGACGGGTTAGACACCGGGGAGCTGTTTTTT
.	TRBV7-9	TRBJ2-1	few	CASSLADNNEQFF	TGTGCCAGCAGCTTAGCGGACAACAATGAGCAGTTCTTC
.	TRBV18	TRBJ1-1	few	CASSPTPKGTEAFF	TGTGCCAGCTCCCCGACCCCGAAGGGAACTGAAGCTTTCTTT
.	TRBV12-3/TRBV12-4	TRBJ1-4	.	CASSYSPEKLFF	TGTGCCAGCAGTTACTCCCCGGAAAAACTGTTTTTT
.	TRBV7-2	TRBJ2-1	few	CASSLVFGWDRRNEQFF	TGTGCCAGCAGCTTAGTATTTGGTTGGGACCGTCGCAATGAGCAGTTCTTC
TRBD2	TRBV5-1	TRBJ2-1	.	CASSPRGSGAPISYNEQFF	TGCGCCAGCAGCCCCCGGGGTAGCGGGGCTCCTATCTCCTACAATGAGCAGTTCTTC
.	TRBV5-1	TRBJ2-5	.	CASSILPGETQYF	TGCGCCAGCAGCATCCTACCGGGAGAGACCCAGTACTTC
TRBD2	TRBV15	TRBJ2-1	few	CATSRDPGLAGNEQFF	TGTGCCACCAGCAGAGATCCCGGACTAGCTGGCAATGAGCAGTTCTTC
.	TRBV6-5	TRBJ2-5	.	CASSLDPSGGETQYF	TGTGCCAGCAGCCTAGATCCCTCAGGAGGAGAGACCCAGTACTTC
TRBD2	TRBV7-7	TRBJ2-7	.	CASSRHGTSGYNEQYF	TGTGCTAGCAGCCGGCACGGGACTAGCGGCTACAATGAGCAGTACTTC
.	TRBV7-9	TRBJ2-3	.	CASSLLGSGDTNTQYF	TGTGCCAGCAGCCTCCTGGGGAGCGGGGACACAAATACGCAGTATTTT
.	TRBV4-1	TRBJ2-7	.	CASSQGPRSQGGYEQYF	TGCGCCAGCAGCCAAGGACCAAGGAGTCAGGGGGGCTACGAGCAGTACTTC
.	TRBV28	TRBJ2-5	.	CANSLGRGFVETQYF	TGTGCCAACAGTTTAGGGAGAGGATTTGTGGAGACCCAGTACTTC
TRBD2	TRBV4-3	TRBJ2-1	many	CASSQDWTSGGHEQFF	TGCGCCAGCAGCCAAGATTGGACTAGCGGGGGGCATGAGCAGTTCTTC
.	TRBV20-1	TRBJ1-6	few	CSATIQATKYSPLHF	TGCAGTGCTACGATACAGGCAACTAAGTATTCACCCCTCCACTTT
.	TRBV27	TRBJ2-5	few	CASSGRDETQYF	TGTGCCAGCAGTGGGCGAGATGAGACCCAGTACTTC
.	TRBV11-2	TRBJ1-1	few	CASSLKVMNTEAFF	TGTGCCAGCAGCTTAAAGGTTATGAACACTGAAGCTTTCTTT
TRBD1	TRBV3-1	TRBJ1-2	.	CASSQDSGTVNGYTF	TGTGCCAGCAGCCAAGATTCTGGGACAGTTAATGGCTACACCTTC
TRBD1	TRBV5-1	TRBJ1-1	.	CASSTDLDRGLYTEAFF	TGCGCCAGCAGTACCGACTTAGACAGGGGGCTATACACTGAAGCTTTCTTT